This T cell receptor beta chain was captured by sequencing in a study of blood T cells in healthy people across ages. Study-level background: In model experiments, template switching was able to capture about one barcoded beta molecule for every two T cells that were present.

Sample-barcoded 5' priming and a J-beta primer mix drove a second PCR of roughly 6 to 12 cycles. Via MiXCR, TCRdb re-called the 5' RACE reads, giving one row per CDR3 protein. The repertoire has about 1.7 million distinct CDR3 sequences, 28% of them found once; the top ten carry about 7.7%. V lost 3 bases to trimming and J lost 5 bases; unmatched junction nucleotides: 5. The CDR3 contains 13 residues. Germline loops: CDR1 SQVTM, CDR2 ANQGSEA. Notes on the study in general: TCR beta diversity per million T cells fell roughly linearly with age. The percentage of naive T cells correlated strongly with TCR beta diversity.

This clonotype was seen at least ten times. Its antigen is not known. The receptor's source is a woman aged 25-40 years in good health. The specimen sequenced was blood. The chain combines TRBV29-1 with TRBJ2-7, with 9 bases aligning to TRBD1. Written as DNA, the CDR3 is TGCAGCGTTGAGTGGGACAGGGTGGACGAGCAGTACTTC. It translates to CSVEWDRVDEQYF.